This is a list of T cell receptor beta chains from one sample in a study of neurological immune-mediated disorders. MiXCR, applied by TCRdb to the 5' RACE reads, yields one record per CDR3 protein. The sample lists about 78,000 distinct CDR3 sequences, 4.5% to 6.5% occurring once. Source material: PBMCs. These TCRs come from a woman aged 30 to 39 with multiple sclerosis. Each CDR3 is given with its conserved first and last residue. Fields, in order: D gene, V gene, clone size, J gene, CDR3 DNA, CDR3 protein. A D gene is named only where the DNA matches it firmly. The listing skips clone size in some rows; elsewhere it reads once, few, many or a size class.

d_call: TRBD1
v_call: TRBV18
clone_size: -
j_call: TRBJ1-2
cdr3_nt: TGTGCCAGCTCAAGGACCGGGACAGGGGACTATGGCTACACCTTC
cdr3_aa: CASSRTGTGDYGYTF

d_call: -
v_call: TRBV12-3/TRBV12-4
clone_size: many
j_call: TRBJ2-5
cdr3_nt: TGTGCCAGCAGTCCCCGCGCGGCCGAGACCCAGTACTTC
cdr3_aa: CASSPRAAETQYF

d_call: TRBD1
v_call: TRBV20-1
clone_size: many
j_call: TRBJ2-1
cdr3_nt: TGCAGTGCTCCGGGACAGGGGGCAGGCAATGAGCAGTTCTTC
cdr3_aa: CSAPGQGAGNEQFF

d_call: -
v_call: TRBV5-1
clone_size: many
j_call: TRBJ2-5
cdr3_nt: TGCGCCAGCAGCTGGTCCGGACAGAAAGAGACCCAGTACTTC
cdr3_aa: CASSWSGQKETQYF

d_call: -
v_call: TRBV5-1
clone_size: many
j_call: TRBJ2-1
cdr3_nt: TGCGCCAGCGCACTCGACTCCGAGAACCCGAGCTCCTACAATGAGCAGTTCTTC
cdr3_aa: CASALDSENPSSYNEQFF

d_call: -
v_call: TRBV30
clone_size: -
j_call: TRBJ2-2
cdr3_nt: TGTGCCTGGAGTGTGCCCGGGGAGCTGTTTTTT
cdr3_aa: CAWSVPGELFF

d_call: TRBD1
v_call: TRBV5-1
clone_size: few
j_call: TRBJ2-1
cdr3_nt: TGCGCCAGCAGCTTGGACGGACAGGGCGGTGAGCAGTTCTTC
cdr3_aa: CASSLDGQGGEQFF

d_call: TRBD1
v_call: TRBV11-2
clone_size: many
j_call: TRBJ2-5
cdr3_nt: TGTGCCAGCAGCTTAGGTGCCGGGACAGGGGGGCTGGAGCAGTACTTC
cdr3_aa: CASSLGAGTGGLEQYF

d_call: -
v_call: TRBV20-1
clone_size: many
j_call: TRBJ2-5
cdr3_nt: TGCAGTGCTAGACCCGGGGGACACAAACGAGAGACCCAGTACTTC
cdr3_aa: CSARPGGHKRETQYF

d_call: -
v_call: TRBV20-1
clone_size: many
j_call: TRBJ2-1
cdr3_nt: TGCAGTGCCACGAGGGGGGGCCCCTACAATGAGCAGTTCTTC
cdr3_aa: CSATRGGPYNEQFF

d_call: -
v_call: TRBV12-3/TRBV12-4
clone_size: -
j_call: TRBJ2-4
cdr3_nt: TGTGCCAGCACCGCGCAGAGGGCGAACATTCAGTACTTC
cdr3_aa: CASTAQRANIQYF

d_call: -
v_call: TRBV20-1
clone_size: many
j_call: TRBJ1-3
cdr3_nt: TGCAGTGCGCCGGGACACTCTGGAAACACCATATATTTT
cdr3_aa: CSAPGHSGNTIYF

d_call: TRBD2
v_call: TRBV7-7
clone_size: few
j_call: TRBJ2-5
cdr3_nt: TGTGCCAGCAGTATAGGACTAGCGGAGCTACAAGAGACCCAGTACTTC
cdr3_aa: CASSIGLAELQETQYF

d_call: TRBD2
v_call: TRBV20-1
clone_size: few
j_call: TRBJ2-3
cdr3_nt: TGCAGTGCTACTCCAAGCGGGGCGGCCGGAACGCAGTATTTT
cdr3_aa: CSATPSGAAGTQYF

d_call: -
v_call: TRBV12-3/TRBV12-4
clone_size: few
j_call: TRBJ2-3
cdr3_nt: TGTGCCAGCAGTTTGGCTCTCACAGATACGCAGTATTTT
cdr3_aa: CASSLALTDTQYF

d_call: -
v_call: TRBV20-1
clone_size: few
j_call: TRBJ2-1
cdr3_nt: TGCAGTGCTAGAGATGAGGGGCTCTACAATGAGCAGTTCTTC
cdr3_aa: CSARDEGLYNEQFF

d_call: TRBD2
v_call: TRBV3-1
clone_size: many
j_call: TRBJ2-1
cdr3_nt: TGTGCCAGCTCGGGACTAGGCGGTGTTGAGCAGTTCTTC
cdr3_aa: CASSGLGGVEQFF

d_call: TRBD1
v_call: TRBV27
clone_size: many
j_call: TRBJ1-6
cdr3_nt: TGTGCCAGCAGTTCCCGACAGGGGCGCCTAAATAATTCACCCCTCCACTTT
cdr3_aa: CASSSRQGRLNNSPLHF

d_call: -
v_call: TRBV12-3/TRBV12-4
clone_size: many
j_call: TRBJ2-7
cdr3_nt: TGTGCCAGCACCCAAAGTGGGGTCTACGAGCAGTACTTC
cdr3_aa: CASTQSGVYEQYF

d_call: -
v_call: TRBV5-1
clone_size: -
j_call: TRBJ1-1
cdr3_nt: TGCGCCAGCAGCTTGGTGGGGTTAACTGAAGCTTTCTTT
cdr3_aa: CASSLVGLTEAFF

d_call: -
v_call: TRBV29-1
clone_size: many
j_call: TRBJ2-1
cdr3_nt: TGCAGCGTTCTTCGGGAGACCTACAATGAGCAGTTCTTC
cdr3_aa: CSVLRETYNEQFF

d_call: TRBD2
v_call: TRBV5-1
clone_size: many
j_call: TRBJ2-3
cdr3_nt: TGCGCCAGCAGCTCCGGGACTAGCGAAAGCACAGATACGCAGTATTTT
cdr3_aa: CASSSGTSESTDTQYF

d_call: TRBD2
v_call: TRBV3-1
clone_size: many
j_call: TRBJ2-3
cdr3_nt: TGTGCCAGCAGCCACTCAGATAGCGGGGGGGGTACAGATACGCAGTATTTT
cdr3_aa: CASSHSDSGGGTDTQYF

d_call: TRBD1
v_call: TRBV20-1
clone_size: many
j_call: TRBJ2-2
cdr3_nt: TGCAGTGCTAGACCGGGACAGGGGCTTACCGGGGAGCTGTTTTTT
cdr3_aa: CSARPGQGLTGELFF

d_call: TRBD2
v_call: TRBV28
clone_size: -
j_call: TRBJ2-5
cdr3_nt: TGTGCCAGCAGTACGTTCTGGACTAGCGCCCGGGAACCAAAAGAGAACCAGTACTTC
cdr3_aa: CASSTFWTSAREPKENQYF

d_call: -
v_call: TRBV20-1
clone_size: many
j_call: TRBJ1-6
cdr3_nt: TGCAGTGCTAGAGATAGGGAGGATTCACCCCTCCACTTT
cdr3_aa: CSARDREDSPLHF

d_call: TRBD1
v_call: TRBV5-5
clone_size: -
j_call: TRBJ1-4
cdr3_nt: TGTGCCAGCAGCCCCTTACTCGACAGGGGGGTTACTAATGAAAAACTGTTTTTT
cdr3_aa: CASSPLLDRGVTNEKLFF

d_call: -
v_call: TRBV7-6
clone_size: -
j_call: TRBJ1-1
cdr3_nt: TGTGCCAGCAGCCCCGAAGAGGGAGGAACTGAAGCTTTCTTT
cdr3_aa: CASSPEEGGTEAFF

d_call: TRBD1
v_call: TRBV6-1
clone_size: -
j_call: TRBJ1-6
cdr3_nt: TGTGCCAGCAGTGAAATATCCGGGACAGGGAGGAGCGCCTATAATTCACCCCTCCACTTT
cdr3_aa: CASSEISGTGRSAYNSPLHF

d_call: -
v_call: TRBV5-1
clone_size: -
j_call: TRBJ2-7
cdr3_nt: TGCGCCAGCAGCCGACAGGATTCCTCCTACGAGCAGTACTTC
cdr3_aa: CASSRQDSSYEQYF

d_call: -
v_call: TRBV24-1
clone_size: many
j_call: TRBJ2-5
cdr3_nt: TGTGCCACCGGTAGAGGAGTCCAAGAGACCCAGTACTTC
cdr3_aa: CATGRGVQETQYF

d_call: TRBD2
v_call: TRBV20-1
clone_size: large
j_call: TRBJ2-3
cdr3_nt: TGCAGTGCTAGAGACCAACTAGCGGGAGGATCAGATACGCAGTATTTT
cdr3_aa: CSARDQLAGGSDTQYF

d_call: -
v_call: TRBV20-1
clone_size: many
j_call: TRBJ1-2
cdr3_nt: TGCAGTGCTTCCCCGGGGGACGGGTTAAACTATGGCTACACCTTC
cdr3_aa: CSASPGDGLNYGYTF

d_call: -
v_call: TRBV11-3
clone_size: -
j_call: TRBJ2-2
cdr3_nt: TGTGCCAGCAGCTTAGGCGGGGCCATCCCCGGGGAGCTGTTTTTT
cdr3_aa: CASSLGGAIPGELFF

d_call: TRBD2
v_call: TRBV4-1
clone_size: -
j_call: TRBJ2-7
cdr3_nt: TGCGCCAGCAGCCAAGGCCCTCCCGGGGCGGGAGTGGCATACGAGCAGTACTTC
cdr3_aa: CASSQGPPGAGVAYEQYF

d_call: -
v_call: TRBV18
clone_size: -
j_call: TRBJ1-1
cdr3_nt: TGTGACAGCTCGACGGGGAACACTGAAGCTTTCTTT
cdr3_aa: CDSSTGNTEAFF

d_call: -
v_call: TRBV24-1
clone_size: many
j_call: TRBJ1-5
cdr3_nt: TGTGCCACCAGTGATTCGGGAAATCAGCCCCAGCATTTT
cdr3_aa: CATSDSGNQPQHF

d_call: TRBD1
v_call: TRBV29-1
clone_size: many
j_call: TRBJ2-2
cdr3_nt: TGCAGCGTTTCCGGGACAGGGGGCGTAGGGACCGGGGAGCTGTTTTTT
cdr3_aa: CSVSGTGGVGTGELFF

d_call: -
v_call: TRBV2
clone_size: -
j_call: TRBJ2-3
cdr3_nt: TGTGCCAGCAGGCCATACGGAGATACGCAGTATTTT
cdr3_aa: CASRPYGDTQYF

d_call: TRBD2
v_call: TRBV20-1
clone_size: many
j_call: TRBJ2-3
cdr3_nt: TGCAGTGCTAGGACTAGCGGCACAGATACGCAGTATTTT
cdr3_aa: CSARTSGTDTQYF

d_call: TRBD2
v_call: TRBV9
clone_size: -
j_call: TRBJ2-1
cdr3_nt: TGTGCCAGCAGCCCCCGGGTAGCGGGAGATTTCAATGAGCAGTTCTTC
cdr3_aa: CASSPRVAGDFNEQFF

d_call: -
v_call: TRBV5-1
clone_size: -
j_call: TRBJ2-5
cdr3_nt: TGCGCCAGCAGCTCGTGGGGCGGAGAAGAGACCCAGTACTTC
cdr3_aa: CASSSWGGEETQYF

d_call: -
v_call: TRBV30
clone_size: -
j_call: TRBJ2-3
cdr3_nt: TGTGCCTGGAGAGTGGCGGCGGTTGATACGCAGTATTTT
cdr3_aa: CAWRVAAVDTQYF

d_call: TRBD1
v_call: TRBV6-5
clone_size: many
j_call: TRBJ2-7
cdr3_nt: TGTGCCAGCAGTTCGGGACAGGCTCGTTTAGAGCAGTACTTC
cdr3_aa: CASSSGQARLEQYF

d_call: TRBD1
v_call: TRBV2
clone_size: few
j_call: TRBJ2-1
cdr3_nt: TGTGCCAGCAAGCGACAGGGCACCTACAATGAGCAGTTCTTC
cdr3_aa: CASKRQGTYNEQFF

d_call: -
v_call: TRBV20-1
clone_size: -
j_call: TRBJ2-1
cdr3_nt: TGCAGTGCTAGGTTACCTACCGCCGCCTACAATGAGCAGTTCTTC
cdr3_aa: CSARLPTAAYNEQFF

d_call: TRBD2
v_call: TRBV2
clone_size: -
j_call: TRBJ2-4
cdr3_nt: TGTGCCAGCAGTGTGGTAGCGGGGGGGTTTTCGAGTCAGTACTTC
cdr3_aa: CASSVVAGGFSSQYF

d_call: -
v_call: TRBV15
clone_size: many
j_call: TRBJ1-1
cdr3_nt: TGTGCCACCAGCCGGCCAGACAGTGAAGCTTTCTTT
cdr3_aa: CATSRPDSEAFF

d_call: TRBD1
v_call: TRBV7-8
clone_size: -
j_call: TRBJ1-2
cdr3_nt: TGTGCCAGCAGCTATATCACAGGGGGCGGTGGCTACACCTTC
cdr3_aa: CASSYITGGGGYTF

d_call: -
v_call: TRBV20-1
clone_size: -
j_call: TRBJ1-6
cdr3_nt: TGCAGTTTCCCTTTACGGCACCTTACCCGGAATTCACCCCTCCACTTT
cdr3_aa: CSFPLRHLTRNSPLHF

d_call: TRBD2
v_call: TRBV28
clone_size: many
j_call: TRBJ2-5
cdr3_nt: TGTGCCAGCAGCACAGCGGGATGGGTCAAAGAGACCCAGTACTTC
cdr3_aa: CASSTAGWVKETQYF